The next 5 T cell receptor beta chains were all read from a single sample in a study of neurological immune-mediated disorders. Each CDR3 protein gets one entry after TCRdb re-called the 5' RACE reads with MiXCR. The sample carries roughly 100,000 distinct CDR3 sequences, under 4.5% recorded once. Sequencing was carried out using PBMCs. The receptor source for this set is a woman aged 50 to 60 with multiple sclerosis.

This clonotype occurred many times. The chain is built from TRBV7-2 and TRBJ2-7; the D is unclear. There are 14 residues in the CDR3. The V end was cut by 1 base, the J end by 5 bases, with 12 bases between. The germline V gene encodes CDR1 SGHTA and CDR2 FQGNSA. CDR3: CASSLGQAPNEQYF. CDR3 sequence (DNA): TGTGCCAGCAGCTTAGGTCAGGCCCCCAACGAGCAGTACTTC.

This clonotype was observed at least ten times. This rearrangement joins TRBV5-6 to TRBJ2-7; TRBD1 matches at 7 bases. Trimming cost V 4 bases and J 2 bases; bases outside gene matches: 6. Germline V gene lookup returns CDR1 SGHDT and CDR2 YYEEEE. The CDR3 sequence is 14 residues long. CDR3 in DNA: TGTGCCAGCAGCCCGGGACAGCCCCCCTACGAGCAGTACTTC. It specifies CASSPGQPPYEQYF.

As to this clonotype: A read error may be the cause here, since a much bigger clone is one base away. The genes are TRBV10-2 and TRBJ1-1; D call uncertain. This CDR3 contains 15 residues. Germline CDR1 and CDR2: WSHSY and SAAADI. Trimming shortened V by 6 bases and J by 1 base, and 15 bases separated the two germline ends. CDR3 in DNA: TGCGCCAGCAGAGCGTTACAGAGAGAGAACACTGAAGCTTTCTTT. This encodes CASRALQRENTEAFF.

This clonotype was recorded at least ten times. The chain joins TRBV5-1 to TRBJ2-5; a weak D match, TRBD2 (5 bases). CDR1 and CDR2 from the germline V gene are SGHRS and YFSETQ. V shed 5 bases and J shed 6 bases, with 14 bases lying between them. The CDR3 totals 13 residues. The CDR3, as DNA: TGCGCCAGCAGTGAGATGGGAGCGCAGACCCAGTACTTC. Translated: CASSEMGAQTQYF.

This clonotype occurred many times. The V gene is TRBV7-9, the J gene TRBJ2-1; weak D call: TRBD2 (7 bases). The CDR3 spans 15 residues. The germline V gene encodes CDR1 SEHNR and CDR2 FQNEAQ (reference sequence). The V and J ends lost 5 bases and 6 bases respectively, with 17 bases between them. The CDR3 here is CASSGGAVSPNEQFF. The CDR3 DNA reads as TGTGCCAGCAGCGGGGGGGCCGTTTCCCCCAATGAGCAGTTCTTC. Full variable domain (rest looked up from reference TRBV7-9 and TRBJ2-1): DTGVSQNPRHKITKRGQNVTFRCDPISEHNRLYWYRQTLGQGPEFLTYFQNEAQLEKSRLLSDRFSAERPKGSFSTLEIQRTEQGDSAMYLCASSGGAVSPNEQFFGPGTRLTVL.